This T cell receptor beta chain was obtained from a study of T cells in Graves' hyperthyroidism and ophthalmopathy. Amplified TCR beta CDR3 regions came from RNA transcripts. The HTBI primer set served for first-round RT-PCR of the TCR CDR3. MiXCR, applied by TCRdb to the multiplex PCR reads, yields one record per CDR3 protein. The profile covers around 300,000 distinct CDR3 sequences, with approximately 14% appearing a single time and 7% to 9% taken by the ten largest. Regarding the study as a whole: The model predicted ophthalmopathy a median roughly six months before onset.

From germline, CDR1 is LGHNA and CDR2 YNFKEQ. Trimming shortened V by 5 bases and J by 3 bases, and 19 bases separated the two germline ends. The CDR3 consists of 17 residues. Concerning this clonotype: Its specificity is not known.

The TCR comes from a woman in her 40s with Graves' hyperthyroidism. Sample: blood. V gene TRBV4-2 combines with J gene TRBJ1-4; D unresolved. The CDR3 DNA reads TGTGCCAGCAGCAACCAATTAGGTTGGTCGGCTAATGAAAAACTGTTTTTT. Amino acid sequence: CASSNQLGWSANEKLFF.